A single sample gave rise to the 10 T cell receptor beta chains below, sequenced in a study of blood T cell repertoires in COVID-19. Assay used: immunoSEQ multiplex PCR; TCRdb lists only in-frame clones, some missing. The repertoire includes approximately 330,000 clones, 70% to 90% of them detected once, and approximately 4.4% sits in the top ten. Sequences were obtained from PBMCs or T cells enriched from blood (not recorded which). These receptors were taken from a woman in her thirties or forties with acute COVID-19.

This chain links TRBV11-1 with TRBJ1-4; TRBD1 matches 9 bases. Germline V gives CDR1 SGHAT, CDR2 FQDESV (reference sequence). The length of the CDR3 is 15 residues. V gave up 3 bases and J gave up 4 bases; unmatched junction bases: 3. The DNA for the CDR3 is TGTGCCAGCAGCTTCGGGACAGGGAGTAATGAAAAACTGTTTTTT. This encodes CASSFGTGSNEKLFF.

V and J are TRBV2 and TRBJ1-4; 11 bases are a match to TRBD1. There are 14 residues in the CDR3. CDR1 is SNHLY, CDR2 FYNNEI, per germline. The J segment lost 7 bases and the V segment lost 6 bases, leaving 4 bases of the junction unmatched. The CDR3 DNA is TGTGCCAGCAGAGCCGGGACAGGGGGTGAAAAACTGTTTTTT. Its protein is CASRAGTGGEKLFF.

This sequence joins TRBV5-6 and TRBJ2-5; the D gene is possibly TRBD1 (7 bases). V dropped 0 bases and J dropped 9 bases, with 15 bases sitting between them. CDR3 length: 14 residues. The germline CDR1 and CDR2 sequences are SGHDT and YYEEEE. CDR3 protein: CASSLGQGTGAQYF. CDR3 in DNA: TGTGCCAGCAGCTTGGGACAGGGAACGGGGGCCCAGTACTTC.

V is TRBV28 and J is TRBJ2-4; D possibly corresponds to TRBD1 (6 bases). CDR3 size: 12 residues. V dropped 6 bases and J dropped 9 bases, with 12 bases sitting between them. Looked up from germline, CDR1 is MDHEN and CDR2 is SYDVKM. The CDR3 DNA reads TGTGCCAGCAGCCCAGGGGTCGGCATTCAGTACTTC. This codes for CASSPGVGIQYF. Based on the CDR3 plus reference TRBV28 and TRBJ2-4, the full variable domain is DVKVTQSSRYLVKRTGEKVFLECVQDMDHENMFWYRQDPGLGLRLIYFSYDVKMKEKGDIPEGYSVSREKKERFSLILESASTNQTSMYLCASSPGVGIQYFGAGTRLSVL.

In regard to this clone: The sample holds other DNA sequences that translate to the same CDR3. This chain's CDR3 is CASSPGQGNSPLHF. As DNA, the CDR3 is TGTGCCAGCTCACCTGGACAGGGAAATTCACCCCTCCACTTT. The chain is built from TRBV18 and TRBJ1-6; 8 bases agree with TRBD1. V was pared by 3 bases and J by 7 bases, with 2 bases of the junction left unmatched. This CDR3 is 14 amino acids long. CDR1 is KGHSH and CDR2 is LQKENI in the germline V gene.

The chain combines TRBV2 with TRBJ1-6; 8 bases are shared with TRBD1. V dropped 10 bases and J dropped 7; count of bases not matched to a gene: 12. The CDR3 has 15 amino acids. From germline, CDR1 is SNHLY and CDR2 FYNNEI. CDR3 residues: CATSVGGQGNSPLHF. The CDR3 DNA reads TGTGCCACCTCCGTTGGTGGACAGGGAAATTCACCCCTCCACTTT.

The V and J genes are TRBV6-5 and TRBJ1-2; D unclear. Germline CDR1 reads MNHEY; CDR2 reads SVGAGI. The V gene lost 7 bases and the J gene lost 4 bases, with 16 bases spanning the gap. The CDR3 has 14 residues. The CDR3 sequence is CASKGTRVGYGYTF. CDR3 DNA: TGTGCCAGCAAGGGCACGAGGGTCGGCTATGGCTACACCTTC.

The chain links TRBV10-2 to TRBJ2-5; D might be TRBD2 (5 bases). CDR1 WSHSY and CDR2 SAAADI come from the germline V gene. CDR3 length: 16 residues. V shed 2 bases and J shed 3 bases, with 16 bases lying between them. In nucleotides, the CDR3 is TGCGCCAGCAGTGAGATCGGGGAGACTCTCAAAGAGACCCAGTACTTC. This gives the protein CASSEIGETLKETQYF.

A word on this clone: This CDR3 is also generated by other DNA sequences in the sample. The rearrangement links TRBV12-3 or TRBV12-4 to TRBJ2-5, with D possibly matching TRBD2 (6 bases). Trimming pared 3 bases from V and 2 bases from J, leaving 7 bases between. This CDR3 comprises 13 residues. The CDR3 bases are TGTGCCAGCAGTTTCGGGGGACAAGAGACCCAGTACTTC. Amino acid sequence: CASSFGGQETQYF.

The gene calls are TRBV19 and TRBJ1-6; no clear D. This CDR3 is built from 12 residues. Germline loops: CDR1 LNHDA, CDR2 SQIVND (reference sequence). Deletions cut 5 bases from V and 14 bases from J, with 13 bases between. CDR3 loop: CASSAGLETLHF. The CDR3 nucleotides read TGTGCCAGTAGTGCCGGGTTGGAAACCCTCCACTTT.